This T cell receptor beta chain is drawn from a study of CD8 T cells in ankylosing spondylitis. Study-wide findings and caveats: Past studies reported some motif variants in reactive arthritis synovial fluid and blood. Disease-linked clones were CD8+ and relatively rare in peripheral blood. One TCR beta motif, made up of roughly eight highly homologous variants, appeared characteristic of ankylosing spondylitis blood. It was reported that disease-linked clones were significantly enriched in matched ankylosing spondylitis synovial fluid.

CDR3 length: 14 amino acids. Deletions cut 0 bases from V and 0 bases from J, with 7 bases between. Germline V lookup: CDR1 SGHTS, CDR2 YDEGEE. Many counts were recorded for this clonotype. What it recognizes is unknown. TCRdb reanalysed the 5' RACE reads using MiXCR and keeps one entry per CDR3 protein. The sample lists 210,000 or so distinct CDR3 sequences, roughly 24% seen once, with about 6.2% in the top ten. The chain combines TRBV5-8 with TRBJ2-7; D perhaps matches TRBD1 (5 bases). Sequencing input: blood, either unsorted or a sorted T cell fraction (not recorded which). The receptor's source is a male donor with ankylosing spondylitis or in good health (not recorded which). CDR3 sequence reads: CASSLATGSYEQYF. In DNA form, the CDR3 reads TGTGCCAGCAGCTTGGCTACAGGCTCCTACGAGCAGTACTTC.